This TCR beta chain was recorded in a study of cytomegalovirus exposure and HLA in healthy donors. Of note for this clone: What it binds is not known.

The V gene end was trimmed by 7 bases and the J gene end by 10 bases; junction bases not matched to a gene: 11. Germline lookup yields CDR1 MNHNS and CDR2 SASEGT. CDR3 length: 14 residues. Likely unrecorded immune exposures existed in these nominally healthy donors. Whole-study findings and limits: According to an earlier analysis, most TCR beta V segments yielded productive rearrangements about 87% or about 30% of the time. In a later analysis, across HLA loci, associated TCR counts were highest for DRB1, lowest for HLA-C.

60 Vbeta and 13 Jbeta primers were used in PCR. TCRdb keeps only in-frame clones here, not all; method: immunoSEQ multiplex PCR. The repertoire holds about 140,000 clones, with roughly three quarters as singletons. The sequenced material came from PBMCs. The origin of this receptor is a young woman in good health and CMV-seronegative. The V and J genes are TRBV6-1 and TRBJ1-1; 11 bases map to TRBD1. This CDR3 is CASTSGGQGGVAFF. The CDR3, as DNA: TGTGCCAGCACCTCAGGGGGACAGGGGGGTGTAGCTTTCTTT.